These 24 T cell receptor beta chains originate from one sample sequenced in a study of CD8+ T cells in alopecia areata. The treatment was: oral pan-JAK inhibitor, 5-10 mg twice daily. Isolated RNA was reverse transcribed into cDNA used as the sequencing template. Using immunoSEQ multiplex PCR, the repertoire was profiled, and TCRdb retains in-frame clones only, with some absent. The data show some 96,000 clones, with 50% to 75% seen just once and less than 20% held by the top ten. The sequenced sample was CD8+ T cells sorted from blood, obtained at week 4, from a patient treated with tofacitinib. These TCRs come from a human donor with alopecia areata.

The CDR3 sequence: CSVEGGGNTEAFF. The CDR3 DNA reads TGCAGCGTTGAAGGCGGGGGGAACACTGAAGCTTTCTTT. This chain connects TRBV29-1 to TRBJ1-1, with D tentatively TRBD1 (5 bases). Germline CDR1 and CDR2: SQVTM and ANQGSEA. The CDR3 covers 13 residues. Trimming shortened V by 1 base and J by 1 base, and 7 bases separated the two germline ends.

J is TRBJ2-7 and V is TRBV30; 7 nucleotides agree with TRBD1. Germline V gene lookup returns CDR1 GTSNPN and CDR2 SVGIG (reference sequence). With 4 bases clipped from V and 4 bases from J, the junction kept 1 base outside the gene matches. This CDR3 has 11 amino acids. In DNA, the CDR3 is TGTGCCTGGACCAGGGGGTACGAGCAGTACTTC. This encodes CAWTRGYEQYF.

The V and J genes are TRBV27 and TRBJ1-1; D not resolved. Germline values: CDR1 MNHEY, CDR2 SMNVEV (reference sequence). Trimming removed 3 bases at V and 4 bases at J, with 12 bases between. This CDR3 is 14 amino acids long. The CDR3, as DNA: TGTGCCAGCAGTTTCAGAACATCGGCCACTGAAGCTTTCTTT. It is translated as CASSFRTSATEAFF.

About this clone itself: Mismatch with germline at one junction end may stem from a read error. The rearrangement uses TRBV7-8 and TRBJ2-2; 7 nucleotides align to TRBD1. The CDR3 contains 17 residues. Germline V gene sequence: CDR1 SGHVS, CDR2 FQNEAQ. The chain's CDR3 is CASSLARTGKNTGELFF. In DNA form, the CDR3 reads TGTGCCAGCAGCCTAGCCAGGACAGGCAAGAACACCGGGGAGCTGTTTTTT.

This rearrangement joins TRBV2 to TRBJ1-2; D unresolved. Germline V gene data show CDR1 as SNHLY and CDR2 as FYNNEI. V was shortened by 7 bases and J by 3 bases, with 12 bases between the two germline ends. This CDR3 contains 13 residues. CDR3 amino acids: CASTSQGHYGYTF. DNA for the CDR3: TGTGCCAGCACCAGCCAAGGCCACTATGGCTACACCTTC. Combining the CDR3 with reference TRBV2 and TRBJ1-2 gives the whole variable domain EPEVTQTPSHQVTQMGQEVILRCVPISNHLYFYWYRQILGQKVEFLVSFYNNEISEKSEIFDDQFSVERPDGSNFTLKIRSTKLEDSAMYFCASTSQGHYGYTFGSGTRLTVV.

The gene calls are TRBV30 and TRBJ1-4, with D possibly TRBD1 on 6 matching bases. V was cut by 1 base and J by 3 bases, with 12 bases left in between. Germline-derived CDR1 and CDR2 are GTSNPN and SVGIG (reference sequence). CDR3 length equals 15 residues. CDR3 sequence: CAWSAQRTANEKLFF. The DNA for the CDR3 is TGTGCCTGGAGTGCCCAGAGGACAGCTAATGAAAAACTGTTTTTT. Complete variable domain (other parts from reference TRBV30 and TRBJ1-4): SQTIHQWPATLVQPVGSPLSLECTVEGTSNPNLYWYRQAAGRGLQLLFYSVGIGQISSEVPQNLSASRPQDRQFILSSKKLLLSDSGFYLCAWSAQRTANEKLFFGSGTQLSVL.

This chain joins TRBV30 and TRBJ2-1; D gene unclear. The CDR3 loop spans 15 amino acids. Germline V CDR1 and CDR2: GTSNPN, SVGIG (reference sequence). V lost 1 base and J lost 0, with 10 bases in between. The CDR3 DNA sequence: TGTGCCTGGAGTGCGGACGGTAGCTCCTACAATGAGCAGTTCTTC. The encoded protein is CAWSADGSSYNEQFF.

As regards this clone: One junction end does not reproduce the germline sequence, and a read error may be involved. V and J are TRBV29-1 and TRBJ1-1; D is perhaps TRBD1 (5 bases). Germline CDR1 is SQVTM and CDR2 is ANQGSEA. The CDR3 consists of 13 residues. The CDR3 here is CSVDAGASTEAFF. CDR3 coding DNA: TGCAGCGTAGACGCTGGGGCGAGCACTGAAGCCTTCTTT.

The rearrangement links TRBV19 to TRBJ2-7; possible D gene TRBD1, 5 bases. CDR1 LNHDA and CDR2 SQIVND come from the germline V gene (reference sequence). This CDR3 comprises 13 residues. Trimming took 3 bases from V and 5 from J, leaving 11 bases between them. CDR3 residues: CASSIVVGDEQYF. The CDR3, as DNA: TGTGCCAGTAGTATTGTCGTAGGGGACGAGCAGTACTTC.

This clone turned up a few times. The chain has TRBV28 and TRBJ2-7; D not certain. Trimming pared 3 bases from V and 3 bases from J, leaving 15 bases between. The CDR3 spans 15 residues. Germline V gives CDR1 MDHEN, CDR2 SYDVKM. The CDR3 loop reads CASSFWRNAVYEQYF. The CDR3 bases are TGTGCCAGCAGTTTCTGGCGGAACGCGGTCTACGAGCAGTACTTC. Variable domain in full (rest from reference TRBV28 and TRBJ2-7): DVKVTQSSRYLVKRTGEKVFLECVQDMDHENMFWYRQDPGLGLRLIYFSYDVKMKEKGDIPEGYSVSREKKERFSLILESASTNQTSMYLCASSFWRNAVYEQYFGPGTRLTVT.

The chain links TRBV13 to TRBJ2-7, with D hard to call. Trimming pared 3 bases from V and 0 bases from J, leaving 9 bases between. From germline, CDR1 is PRHDT and CDR2 FYEKMQ (reference sequence). The CDR3 has 14 residues. CDR3 DNA: TGTGCCAGCAGCTTGTGGCAAACCTCCTACGAGCAGTACTTC. Its protein product is CASSLWQTSYEQYF.

The chain employs TRBV5-6 and TRBJ1-6; 7 bases match TRBD1. The CDR3 length is 15 residues. J gave up 14 bases and V 0 bases, and 11 bases lay outside the gene matches. Germline V gene data show CDR1 as SGHDT and CDR2 as YYEEEE. CDR3 residues: CASSLGQGARLTLHF. CDR3 DNA: TGTGCCAGCAGCTTGGGACAGGGCGCCAGGTTGACCCTCCACTTT.

The chain links TRBV4-1 to TRBJ2-2; D perhaps matches TRBD2 (5 bases). Germline CDR1 is MGHRA and CDR2 is YSYEKL. The CDR3 is made up of 14 amino acids. The V end was cut by 10 bases, the J end by 2 bases, with 14 bases between. CDR3 region: CATSPGLNTGELFF. In nucleotides, the CDR3 is TGCGCCACTTCACCGGGGTTAAACACCGGGGAGCTGTTTTTT.

This chain joins TRBV14 and TRBJ2-1, with D perhaps matching TRBD1 (5 bases). Looked up from germline, CDR1 is SGHDN and CDR2 is FVKESK. The CDR3 length is 14 residues. V was shortened by 4 bases and J by 6 bases, with 13 bases between the two germline ends. The CDR3 region has the DNA TGTGCCAGCAGCCGGGGCGCAGACGGCAATGAGCAGTTCTTC. Translated, it gives CASSRGADGNEQFF.

The CDR3: CASSVGVAAYEQYF. The CDR3 DNA reads as TGTGCCAGCAGCGTAGGAGTAGCGGCCTACGAGCAGTACTTC. The rearrangement links TRBV9 to TRBJ2-7, with TRBD2 as a possible D gene (6 bases). CDR1 SGDLS and CDR2 YYNGEE come from the germline V gene. V shed 0 bases and J shed 2 bases, with 9 bases lying between them. The CDR3 contains 14 residues.

The chain employs TRBV2 and TRBJ1-5, with TRBD1 matching over 7 bases. CDR1 SNHLY and CDR2 FYNNEI come from the germline V gene. The CDR3 length is 15 residues. Trimming removed 1 base from V and 6 bases from J; junction bases left unmatched: 6. The CDR3 loop is CASSEGTGAPQPQHF. The DNA for the CDR3 is TGTGCCAGCAGTGAAGGAACAGGGGCCCCTCAGCCCCAGCATTTT.

For this clone: Different DNA sequences within this sample yield the same CDR3. This chain uses TRBV27 with TRBJ2-7; 9 nucleotides match TRBD1. Trimming cost V 3 bases and J 4 bases; bases outside gene matches: 4. CDR3 length equals 14 residues. Germline V lookup: CDR1 MNHEY, CDR2 SMNVEV (reference sequence). Here the CDR3 DNA reads TGTGCCAGCAGTTTCTCGGGACAGGGTTACGAGCAGTACTTC. Encoded protein: CASSFSGQGYEQYF.

The rearrangement links TRBV28 to TRBJ2-3; no reliable D call. Germline V gene data show CDR1 as MDHEN and CDR2 as SYDVKM. V lost 3 bases and J 0 bases, leaving 7 bases between the germline ends. This CDR3 region has 14 residues. CDR3 amino acids: CASSFTASTDTQYF. In DNA form, the CDR3 reads TGTGCCAGCAGTTTTACGGCCAGCACAGATACGCAGTATTTT.

This clone was detected once. The chain has TRBV5-1 and TRBJ2-3, with D maybe TRBD2 (5 bases). The CDR3 is 15 residues long. Germline V gene sequence: CDR1 SGHRS, CDR2 YFSETQ. The V gene lost 1 base and the J gene lost 4 bases, with 13 bases spanning the gap. The CDR3 DNA reads as TGCGCCAGCAGCTTGTTCCCCTGGGGAGCAGATACGCAGTATTTT. Its translation: CASSLFPWGADTQYF.

This clone was picked up a small number of times. The rearrangement links TRBV28 to TRBJ2-1, with unresolved D. V was clipped by 5 bases and J by 5 bases, with 13 bases between them. The CDR3 totals 14 residues. The germline CDR1 and CDR2 sequences are MDHEN and SYDVKM. The CDR3 region has the DNA TGTGCCAGCAGTCTGACTCGTTCGCACAATGAGCAGTTCTTC. It codes for CASSLTRSHNEQFF.

The J gene is TRBJ2-1, the V gene TRBV15; D not resolved. CDR1 and CDR2 from the germline V gene are LNHNV and YYDKDF (reference sequence). Trimming took off 5 bases at V and 0 bases at J, with 17 bases between the two ends. This CDR3 has 17 amino acids. CDR3 residues: CATSRSRTVSSYNEQFF. In nucleotides, the CDR3 is TGTGCCACCAGCCGGAGTCGGACGGTTAGCTCCTACAATGAGCAGTTCTTC.

The V gene is TRBV28, the J gene TRBJ2-1; TRBD1 matches at 7 bases. Germline CDR1 reads MDHEN; CDR2 reads SYDVKM. The CDR3 sequence is 16 residues long. V lost 6 bases to trimming and J lost 0 bases; unmatched junction nucleotides: 8. This chain's CDR3 is CASSPTQGLSYNEQFF. The CDR3, as DNA: TGTGCCAGCAGCCCCACACAGGGGCTCTCCTACAATGAGCAGTTCTTC.

This clone was detected many times. V usage is TRBV23-1 and J usage is TRBJ1-3, with D unclear. TRBV23-1 is an ORF, and what it does is uncertain. Between the trimmed V and J ends, which lost 0 bases and 0 bases, there was a span of 9 bases. CDR3 length equals 16 residues. CDR3: CASSQSTIDSGNTIYF. As DNA, the CDR3 is TGCGCCAGCAGTCAATCGACAATAGACTCTGGAAACACCATATATTTT.

The chain links TRBV27 to TRBJ1-2; 10 bases are shared with TRBD1. This CDR3 is 14 amino acids long. Germline CDR1 reads MNHEY; CDR2 reads SMNVEV (reference sequence). J gave up 8 bases and V 3 bases, and 6 bases lay outside the gene matches. The CDR3 nucleotides are TGTGCCAGCAGTTTGGCCGGGACAGGGGTAGGCTACACCTTC. This codes for CASSLAGTGVGYTF.